The 18 T cell receptor beta chains below were found in one sample sequenced in a study of T cells of healthy individuals. Each CDR3 protein is one row after TCRdb ran MiXCR on the 5' RACE reads. Among 35,000 to 45,000 distinct CDR3 sequences, approximately 5% were seen once, and the ten largest hold over 8.5%. The receptors were gathered from a human donor in good health.

The sample holds many counts of this clonotype. V is TRBV29-1 and J is TRBJ1-1; 7 bases align to TRBD1. The germline gives CDR1 SQVTM, CDR2 ANQGSEA. Trimming took 5 bases from V and 3 from J; bases not matched to a gene: 12. The CDR3 has 15 amino acids. The CDR3 is CSVKIGGRRDTEAFF. CDR3 DNA: TGCAGCGTTAAAATAGGGGGCCGGAGAGACACTGAAGCTTTCTTT.

This clonotype has ten or more counts. The rearrangement links TRBV11-3 to TRBJ2-7, with TRBD2 matching 8 bases. Germline lookup yields CDR1 SGHNT and CDR2 YENEEA. The CDR3 is made up of 14 amino acids. After removal of 5 bases from V and 3 bases from J, the junction contained 6 bases not matched to a gene. The CDR3 DNA reads TGTGCCAGCAGCCCAACCGGGACTAGCTACGAGCAGTACTTC. Its protein product is CASSPTGTSYEQYF.

This clonotype was counted ten times or more. The rearrangement joins TRBV3-1 to TRBJ2-7; 9 nucleotides match TRBD1. The length of the CDR3 is 16 residues. Germline CDR1 LGHDT, CDR2 YNNKEL (reference sequence). Unmatched junction bases numbered 12, after V lost 7 bases and J lost 2 bases. Written as DNA, the CDR3 is TGTGCCAGCACCCGAGGGGGACAGGGACCCGCCTACGAGCAGTACTTC. It is translated as CASTRGGQGPAYEQYF.

In its sample, this clonotype was seen once. The chain joins TRBV7-8 to TRBJ2-1, with D hard to call. In germline, CDR1 is SGHVS, CDR2 FQNEAQ. Trimming took 1 base from V and 8 from J, leaving 6 bases between them. The CDR3 is 12 residues long. CDR3 region: CASSLGGDEQFF. The CDR3 DNA follows: TGTGCCAGCAGCTTAGGCGGCGATGAGCAGTTCTTC.

This clonotype was counted many times. The V and J genes are TRBV4-2 and TRBJ1-2; D gene ambiguous. CDR3 length equals 13 residues. Trimming stripped 1 base from V and 1 base from J, with 4 bases between. CDR1 and CDR2 from the germline V gene are LGHNA and YNFKEQ. The CDR3 here is CASSQANNYGYTF. In nucleotides, the CDR3 is TGTGCCAGCAGCCAAGCAAATAACTATGGCTACACCTTC.

By sample fraction, this clonotype is medium-sized. The chain is built from TRBV6-4 and TRBJ2-3; 12 nucleotides align to TRBD2. CDR3 length: 15 amino acids. CDR1 and CDR2 from the germline V gene are MRHNA and SNTAGT. The V segment lost 4 bases and the J segment 2 bases; nucleotides outside the gene matches: 1. In nucleotides, the CDR3 is TGTGCCAGCAGTGCTAGCGGGGGGGCCACAGATACGCAGTATTTT. Translated, it gives CASSASGGATDTQYF.

This clonotype was counted at least ten times. The rearrangement links TRBV6-5 to TRBJ2-7, with 11 nucleotides matching TRBD2. The CDR3 runs to 15 residues. The V gene end was trimmed by 6 bases and the J gene end by 1 base; junction bases not matched to a gene: 5. Germline CDR1 is MNHEY and CDR2 is SVGAGI. In DNA form, the CDR3 reads TGTGCCAGCAGCGCGGGACTAGCGGAGTCCTACGAGCAGTACTTC. Translating gives CASSAGLAESYEQYF.

This chain connects TRBV25-1 to TRBJ2-1, with unresolved D. Germline loops: CDR1 MGHDK, CDR2 SYGVNS. The CDR3 has 12 amino acids. Trimming removed 8 bases at V and 3 bases at J, with 8 bases between. CDR3 nucleotides: TGTGCCAGCTCCGACAACTACAATGAGCAGTTCTTC. It is translated as CASSDNYNEQFF.

The J gene is TRBJ1-5, the V gene TRBV20-1, with D possibly being TRBD1 (6 bases). Trimming removed 2 bases at V and 4 bases at J, with 9 bases between. Germline CDR1 reads DFQATT; CDR2 reads SNEGSKA (reference sequence). This CDR3 region has 13 residues. This CDR3 is CSARLTGNQPQHF. The CDR3 bases are TGCAGTGCTAGATTGACAGGAAATCAGCCCCAGCATTTT.

This clonotype was seen repeatedly, ten times or more. This chain connects TRBV6-2 or TRBV6-3 to TRBJ2-7; D not resolved. Trimming cost V 0 bases and J 0 bases, with 3 bases left between them. Germline assignment: CDR1 MNHEY and CDR2 SVGEGT. This CDR3 contains 13 residues. The CDR3 DNA reads TGTGCCAGCAGTTACTCGATCTCCTACGAGCAGTACTTC. Translation gives CASSYSISYEQYF.

This clonotype was counted between two and nine times. V is TRBV6-6 and J is TRBJ1-1, with D hard to call. The CDR3 runs 13 residues. Germline CDR1 and CDR2: MNHNY and SVGAGI (reference sequence). Trimming cost V 2 bases and J 1 base, with 5 bases left between them. CDR3 in amino acids: CASSYGGNTEAFF. The CDR3 DNA is TGTGCCAGCAGTTACGGCGGGAACACTGAAGCTTTCTTT.

The rearrangement joins TRBV5-1 to TRBJ1-2; no definite D call. The germline V gene has CDR1 SGHRS and CDR2 YFSETQ. This CDR3 is built from 14 residues. V was shortened by 4 bases and J by 8 bases, with 18 bases between the two germline ends. This CDR3 is CASSGLTQVEGYTF. The CDR3 region has the DNA TGCGCCAGCAGCGGACTTACCCAGGTGGAAGGCTACACCTTC.

The chain joins TRBV2 to TRBJ2-7, with a possible D match to TRBD2 (5 bases). The length of the CDR3 is 12 residues. The V gene's germline CDR1 is SNHLY and CDR2 FYNNEI. V was trimmed by 7 bases and J by 11 bases, leaving 18 bases between them. CDR3 nucleotide sequence: TGTGCCAGCATGCGGACTGATAATCGGGAGTACTTC. Protein: CASMRTDNREYF. The full variable domain, its missing parts supplied by reference TRBV2 and TRBJ2-7, is EPEVTQTPSHQVTQMGQEVILRCVPISNHLYFYWYRQILGQKVEFLVSFYNNEISEKSEIFDDQFSVERPDGSNFTLKIRSTKLEDSAMYFCASMRTDNREYFGPGTRLTVT.

This clonotype was counted between two and nine times. The V gene is TRBV6-2 or TRBV6-3, the J gene TRBJ2-3; 7 nucleotides line up with TRBD1. CDR1 MNHEY and CDR2 SVGEGT come from the germline V gene. V gave up 7 bases and J gave up 5 bases; unmatched junction bases: 3. CDR3 length: 12 residues. The CDR3 sequence is CASMRGRDTQYF. CDR3 nucleotides: TGTGCCAGCATGAGGGGGCGAGATACGCAGTATTTT.

This clonotype showed up many times. The V and J genes are TRBV18 and TRBJ1-5, with 7 bases fitting TRBD1. With V trimmed by 1 base and J by 1 base, 1 base remained unmatched. The CDR3 covers 15 residues. CDR1 is KGHSH and CDR2 is LQKENI in the germline V gene. The CDR3 DNA is TGTGCCAGCTCACCACAGGGGGCAAGCAATCAGCCCCAGCATTTT. Translated: CASSPQGASNQPQHF.

This clonotype was seen many times. The chain links TRBV2 to TRBJ2-3; D is unresolved. Germline CDR1 and CDR2: SNHLY and FYNNEI. V shed 7 bases and J shed 1 base, with 6 bases lying between them. This CDR3 contains 12 residues. The CDR3 is CASNTRTDTQYF. CDR3 nucleotide sequence: TGTGCCAGCAATACTCGCACAGATACGCAGTATTTT.

This clonotype was seen repeatedly, ten times or more. The chain employs TRBV27 and TRBJ1-5, with D uncertain. The CDR3 is 16 amino acids. Germline CDR1 MNHEY, CDR2 SMNVEV (reference sequence). Trimming removed 3 bases at V and 0 bases at J, with 12 bases between. In nucleotides, the CDR3 is TGTGCCAGCAGTTTCCCTTACAGCGATAGCAATCAGCCCCAGCATTTT. Translation gives CASSFPYSDSNQPQHF.

This clonotype was seen only a few times. V is TRBV5-1 and J is TRBJ2-7, with D tentatively TRBD1 (5 bases). The CDR3 has 14 residues. From germline, CDR1 is SGHRS and CDR2 YFSETQ. V lost 0 bases and J lost 2, with 9 bases in between. The CDR3 nucleotides are TGCGCCAGCAGCTTGGGGGGCCTAACCTACGAGCAGTACTTC. Translated: CASSLGGLTYEQYF. Combining the CDR3 with reference TRBV5-1 and TRBJ2-7 gives the whole variable domain KAGVTQTPRYLIKTRGQQVTLSCSPISGHRSVSWYQQTPGQGLQFLFEYFSETQRNKGNFPGRFSGRQFSNSRSEMNVSTLELGDSALYLCASSLGGLTYEQYFGPGTRLTVT.